This T cell receptor beta chain was sequenced in a study of T cell responses to AZD1222 COVID-19 vaccine. Study results and limitations: Reportedly, nearly half the spike-specific TCRs target unmutated variant regions. Females outnumbered males among donors, who were mostly white British; clonal diversity was possibly underestimated. Vaccination with two AZD1222 doses was followed by a rise in Spike-specific TCR breadth and depth.

In its sample, this clone was seen once. Antigen specificity is unknown. Within the sample, other DNA sequences also encode this same CDR3. Profiled with immunoSEQ multiplex PCR; TCRdb holds only in-frame clones, not every one. The sample has roughly 130,000 clones, about 91% seen once. The V end was cut by 2 bases, the J end by 4 bases, with 6 bases between. The germline CDR1 and CDR2 sequences are SGHTA and FQGNSA. CDR3 length: 12 amino acids. Sample: peripheral blood, taken on day 0 of AZD1222 vaccination. The TCR sequence derives from an adult in good health. The chain is built from TRBV7-2 and TRBJ2-7; D remains unclear. CDR3 coding DNA: TGTGCCAGCAGCTTACGTGGGTACGAGCAGTACTTC. Translated: CASSLRGYEQYF.